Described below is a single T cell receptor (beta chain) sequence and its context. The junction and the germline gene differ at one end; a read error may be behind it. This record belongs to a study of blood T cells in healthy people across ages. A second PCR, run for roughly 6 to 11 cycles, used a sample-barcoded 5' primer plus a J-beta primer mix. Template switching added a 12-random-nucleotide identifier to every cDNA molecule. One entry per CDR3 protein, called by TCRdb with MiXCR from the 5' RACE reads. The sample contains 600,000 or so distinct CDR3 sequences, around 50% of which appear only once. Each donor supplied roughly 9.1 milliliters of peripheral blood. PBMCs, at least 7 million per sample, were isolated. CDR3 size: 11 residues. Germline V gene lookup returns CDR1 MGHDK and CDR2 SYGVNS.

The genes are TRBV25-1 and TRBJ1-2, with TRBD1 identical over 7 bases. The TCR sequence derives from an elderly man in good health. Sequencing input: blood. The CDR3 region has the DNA TGTGCCAGCAGACAGGGGTATGGCTGCACCTTC. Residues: CASRQGYGCTF.